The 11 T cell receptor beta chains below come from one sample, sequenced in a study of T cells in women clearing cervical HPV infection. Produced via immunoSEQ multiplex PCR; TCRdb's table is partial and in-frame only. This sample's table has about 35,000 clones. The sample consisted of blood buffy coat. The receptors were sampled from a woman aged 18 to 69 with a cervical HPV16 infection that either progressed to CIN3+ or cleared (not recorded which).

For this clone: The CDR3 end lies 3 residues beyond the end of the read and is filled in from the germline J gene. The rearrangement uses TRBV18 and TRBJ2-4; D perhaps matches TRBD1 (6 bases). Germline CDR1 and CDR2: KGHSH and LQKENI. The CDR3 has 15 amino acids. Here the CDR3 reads CASSKEAGEDYGQYF. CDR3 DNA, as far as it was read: TGTGCCAGCTCAAAGGAGGCAGGGGAAGACTATGGT.

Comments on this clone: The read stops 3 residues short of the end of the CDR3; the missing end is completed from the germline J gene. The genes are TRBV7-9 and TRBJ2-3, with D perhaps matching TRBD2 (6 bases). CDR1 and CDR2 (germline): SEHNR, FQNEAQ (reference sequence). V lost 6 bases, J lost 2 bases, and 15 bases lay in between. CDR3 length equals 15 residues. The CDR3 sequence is CASSYTSPYTDTQYF. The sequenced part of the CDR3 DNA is TGTGCCAGCAGTTATACTAGCCCTTACACAGATACG.

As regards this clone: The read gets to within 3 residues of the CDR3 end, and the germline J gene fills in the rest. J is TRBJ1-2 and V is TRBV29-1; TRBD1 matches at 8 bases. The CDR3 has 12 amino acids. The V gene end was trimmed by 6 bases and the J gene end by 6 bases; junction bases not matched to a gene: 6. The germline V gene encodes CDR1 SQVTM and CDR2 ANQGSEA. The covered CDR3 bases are TGCAGCGTACGGACAGGGACAAATGGC. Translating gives CSVRTGTNG. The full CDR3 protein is CSVRTGTNGYTF. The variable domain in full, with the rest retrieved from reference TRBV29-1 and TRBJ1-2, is SAVISQKPSRDICQRGTSLTIQCQVDSQVTMMFWYRQQPGQSLTLIATANQGSEATYESGFVIDKFPISRPNLTFSTLTVSNMSPEDSSIYLCSVRTGTNGYTFGSGTRLTVV.

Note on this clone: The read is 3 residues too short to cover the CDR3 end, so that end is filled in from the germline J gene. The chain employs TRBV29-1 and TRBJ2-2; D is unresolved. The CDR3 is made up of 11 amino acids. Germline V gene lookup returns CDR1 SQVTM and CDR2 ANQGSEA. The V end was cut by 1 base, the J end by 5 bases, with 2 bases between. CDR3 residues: CSVEATGELFF. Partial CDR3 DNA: TGCAGCGTTGAAGCTACCGGGGAG.

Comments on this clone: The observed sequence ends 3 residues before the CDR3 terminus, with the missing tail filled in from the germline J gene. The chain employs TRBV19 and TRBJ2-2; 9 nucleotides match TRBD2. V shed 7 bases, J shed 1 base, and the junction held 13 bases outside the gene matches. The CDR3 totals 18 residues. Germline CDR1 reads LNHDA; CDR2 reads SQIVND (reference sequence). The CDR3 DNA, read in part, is TGTGCCAGTACCTCCCGTAGTAGCGGGAGTGGGAACACCGGGGAG. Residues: CASTSRSSGSGNTGE. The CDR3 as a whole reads CASTSRSSGSGNTGELFF.

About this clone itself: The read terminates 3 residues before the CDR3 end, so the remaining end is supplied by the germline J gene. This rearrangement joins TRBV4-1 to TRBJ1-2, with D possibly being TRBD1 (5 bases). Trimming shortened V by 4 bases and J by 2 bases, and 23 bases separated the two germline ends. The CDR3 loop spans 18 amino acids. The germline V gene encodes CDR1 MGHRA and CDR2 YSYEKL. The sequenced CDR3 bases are TGCGCCAGCAGCCGTCTAGTGACAATAGCGGGGGGAAACTATGGC. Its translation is CASSRLVTIAGGNYG. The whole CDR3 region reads CASSRLVTIAGGNYGYTF.

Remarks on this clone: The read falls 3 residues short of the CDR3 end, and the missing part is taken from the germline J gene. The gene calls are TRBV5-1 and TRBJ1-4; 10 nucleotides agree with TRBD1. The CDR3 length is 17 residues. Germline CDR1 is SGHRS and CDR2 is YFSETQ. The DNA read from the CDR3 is TGCGCCAGCAGCACAACCCCCGGGACAGGGGATAATTCACCA. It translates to CASSTTPGTGDNSP. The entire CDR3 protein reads CASSTTPGTGDNSPLFF.

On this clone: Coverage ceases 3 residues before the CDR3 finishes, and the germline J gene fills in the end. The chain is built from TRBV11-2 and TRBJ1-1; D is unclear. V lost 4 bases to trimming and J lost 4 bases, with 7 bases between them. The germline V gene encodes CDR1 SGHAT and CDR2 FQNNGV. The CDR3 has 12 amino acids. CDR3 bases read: TGTGCCAGCAGCTCCCCGGGCACTGAA. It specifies CASSSPGTE. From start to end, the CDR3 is CASSSPGTEAFF. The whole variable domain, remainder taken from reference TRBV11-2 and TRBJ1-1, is EAGVAQSPRYKIIEKRQSVAFWCNPISGHATLYWYQQILGQGPKLLIQFQNNGVVDDSQLPKDRFSAERLKGVDSTLKIQPAKLEDSAVYLCASSSPGTEAFFGQGTRLTVV.

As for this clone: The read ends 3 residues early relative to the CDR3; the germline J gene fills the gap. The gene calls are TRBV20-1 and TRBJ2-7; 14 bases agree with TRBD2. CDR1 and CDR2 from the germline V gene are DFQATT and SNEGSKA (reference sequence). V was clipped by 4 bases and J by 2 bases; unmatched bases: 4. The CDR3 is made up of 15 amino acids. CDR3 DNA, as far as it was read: TGCAGTGCTAAAAAGACTAGCGGGGGGGCCTACGAG. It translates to CSAKKTSGGAYE. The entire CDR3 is CSAKKTSGGAYEQYF.

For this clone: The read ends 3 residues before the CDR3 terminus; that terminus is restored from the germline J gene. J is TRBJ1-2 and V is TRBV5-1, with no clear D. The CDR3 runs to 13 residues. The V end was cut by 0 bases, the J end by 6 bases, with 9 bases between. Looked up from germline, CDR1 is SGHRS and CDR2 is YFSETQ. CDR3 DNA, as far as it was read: TGCGCCAGCAGCTTGGGCGGTAGTAATGGC. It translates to CASSLGGSNG. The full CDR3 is CASSLGGSNGYTF.

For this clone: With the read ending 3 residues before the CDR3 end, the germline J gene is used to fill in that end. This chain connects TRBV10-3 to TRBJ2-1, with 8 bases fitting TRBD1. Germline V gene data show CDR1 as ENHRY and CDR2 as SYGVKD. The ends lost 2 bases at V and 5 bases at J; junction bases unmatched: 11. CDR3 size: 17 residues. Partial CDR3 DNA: TGTGCCATCAGTGAGCCGACCGGGACAGGTTGGAACAATGAG. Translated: CAISEPTGTGWNNE. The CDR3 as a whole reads CAISEPTGTGWNNEQFF.